This T cell receptor (beta chain) appears in the sequencing data of a study of shared clonotypes between healthy human individuals. The donors, healthy adults who were HIV-negative, had experienced no recent acute infections or vaccinations. Libraries were prepared by immunoSEQ multiplex PCR; TCRdb keeps only in-frame clonotypes and omits some of them. The data contain some 2,400,000 clones, approximately 96% of them singletons. The V gene lost 5 bases and the J gene lost 0 bases, with 14 bases spanning the gap. CDR1 and CDR2 (germline): SGHTA, FQGNSA. The CDR3 covers 15 residues. This clone was observed a handful of times.

This chain uses TRBV7-2 with TRBJ2-7, with D possibly TRBD2 on 6 matching bases. Sequenced: naive CD4+ T cells sorted from blood. The sample's subset: CD45RA+ positively selected. This clonotype originated in a man younger than 35 in good health. For the CDR3, the DNA is TGTGCCAGCAGCCCAGGAGGGGATCCCTCCTACGAGCAGTACTTC. Translating it yields CASSPGGDPSYEQYF.